Following are 21 T cell receptor beta chains from one sample sequenced in a study of blood T cell repertoires in COVID-19. This table comes from immunoSEQ multiplex PCR, and its TCRdb copy is limited to in-frame clones, with some not included. The data contain roughly 200,000 clones, over 75% of them seen just once; the ten biggest clones take up more than 2.5%. Sequenced: peripheral blood. The receptors stem from a man aged 55-75 years with acute or convalescent COVID-19.

V and J are TRBV4-1 and TRBJ2-1; tentatively, D is TRBD2 (7 bases). Between the trimmed V and J ends, which lost 5 bases and 7 bases, there was a span of 15 bases. The CDR3 runs to 14 residues. Germline CDR1 is MGHRA and CDR2 is YSYEKL. CDR3 nucleotide sequence: TGCGCCAGCAGCAGGGAGGGGGGAAGGAATGAGCAGTTCTTC. It is translated as CASSREGGRNEQFF.

This rearrangement joins TRBV7-9 to TRBJ2-2, with D perhaps matching TRBD1 (6 bases). Trimming took 1 base from V and 9 from J, leaving 12 bases between them. The CDR3 sequence is 14 residues long. The germline CDR1 and CDR2 sequences are SEHNR and FQNEAQ (reference sequence). The CDR3 here is CASSLGGRLRELFF. In DNA, the CDR3 is TGTGCCAGCAGCTTAGGGGGGCGGCTTCGGGAGCTGTTTTTT.

The chain couples TRBV4-3 to TRBJ1-2, with 7 positions matching TRBD1. The CDR3 spans 16 residues. The V gene end was trimmed by 3 bases and the J gene end by 4 bases; junction bases not matched to a gene: 11. Per the germline V gene, CDR1 is LGHNA and CDR2 is YSLEER. In DNA form, the CDR3 reads TGCGCCAGCAGCCAGGTTCCCGGACAGGAGGTCTATGGCTACACCTTC. Its protein product is CASSQVPGQEVYGYTF.

V usage is TRBV19 and J usage is TRBJ1-2; D is unclear. With 7 bases removed from V and 8 bases from J, the gap between germline ends came to 14 bases. Germline-derived CDR1 and CDR2 are LNHDA and SQIVND (reference sequence). The CDR3 runs 12 residues. This chain's CDR3 is CASNGGREGYTF. DNA of the CDR3: TGTGCCAGTAATGGAGGGAGGGAAGGCTACACCTTC.

The chain has TRBV7-2 and TRBJ1-6, with 8 positions matching TRBD1. V lost 0 bases to trimming and J lost 14 bases; unmatched junction nucleotides: 15. The CDR3 runs 17 residues. Germline V gene sequence: CDR1 SGHTA, CDR2 FQGNSA. CDR3 coding DNA: TGTGCCAGCAGCTTAGCTGTAACAGGGGGGGACGGGCTGACCCTCCACTTT. It specifies CASSLAVTGGDGLTLHF.

The chain carries TRBV11-2 and TRBJ2-4; perhaps TRBD1 as D (5 bases). Trimming shortened V by 5 bases and J by 6 bases, and 14 bases separated the two germline ends. Germline CDR1 is SGHAT and CDR2 is FQNNGV. This CDR3 is 14 amino acids long. The CDR3 reads CASSPDSVSNIQYF. In nucleotides, the CDR3 is TGTGCCAGCAGCCCTGACAGCGTTTCAAACATTCAGTACTTC.

The V call is TRBV3-1 (or the pseudogene TRBV3-2), the J call TRBJ2-6, with D unclear. The CDR3 contains 15 residues. Germline assignment: CDR1 LGHDT and CDR2 YNNKEL (reference sequence). V was trimmed by 1 base and J by 4 bases, leaving 8 bases between them. The CDR3 protein is CASSQGGFGANVLTF. The CDR3 nucleotides read TGTGCCAGCAGCCAAGGAGGATTCGGGGCCAACGTCCTGACTTTC.

The chain uses TRBV9 and TRBJ2-1; TRBD2 might be the D (5 bases). The CDR3 totals 15 residues. Germline V gives CDR1 SGDLS, CDR2 YYNGEE. The germline V and J ends were trimmed by 4 bases and 5 bases, with 16 bases remaining between them. The CDR3 sequence is CASSTRTSGDNEQFF. DNA for the CDR3: TGTGCCAGCAGCACCCGAACTTCCGGGGACAATGAGCAGTTCTTC.

This rearrangement joins TRBV28 to TRBJ2-7; 7 bases line up with TRBD1. The CDR3 runs 16 residues. Germline V gives CDR1 MDHEN, CDR2 SYDVKM. The V segment lost 5 bases and the J segment 3 bases; nucleotides outside the gene matches: 13. CDR3 amino acids: CASSTQGVRSYYEQYF. The CDR3 nucleotides read TGTGCCAGCAGTACTCAGGGGGTGAGGTCTTACTACGAGCAGTACTTC.

The rearrangement joins TRBV5-1 to TRBJ2-7; no clear D. The CDR3 has 14 amino acids. CDR1 and CDR2 (germline): SGHRS, YFSETQ. V lost 1 base, J lost 6 bases, and 14 bases lay in between. The CDR3 nucleotides are TGCGCCAGCAGCTTGACCGGCCTCGGGTTCGAGCAGTACTTC. Encoded protein: CASSLTGLGFEQYF.

This clone has just one count. The gene calls are TRBV20-1 and TRBJ2-3, with 8 bases lining up with TRBD2. Germline lookup yields CDR1 DFQATT and CDR2 SNEGSKA (reference sequence). The CDR3 is 11 residues long. After removal of 2 bases from V and 14 bases from J, the junction contained 6 bases not matched to a gene. The CDR3 nucleotides are TGCAGTGCTAGACTCGGGGGGGTGGTGTATTTT. Translated, it gives CSARLGGVVYF.

The chain carries TRBV5-1 and TRBJ2-1; D not certain. The CDR3 consists of 14 residues. V lost 3 bases and J lost 0, with 7 bases in between. In germline, CDR1 is SGHRS, CDR2 YFSETQ. The CDR3 protein is CASSSSPSYNEQFF. In DNA form, the CDR3 reads TGCGCCAGCAGCTCGAGCCCCTCCTACAATGAGCAGTTCTTC.

The chain uses TRBV27 and TRBJ1-1; tentative D call: TRBD1 (5 bases). Germline-derived CDR1 and CDR2 are MNHEY and SMNVEV (reference sequence). There are 12 residues in the CDR3. The germline V and J ends were trimmed by 7 bases and 9 bases, with 15 bases remaining between them. The CDR3 coding sequence is TGTGCCAGCACTACCACCGGGGGGAAAGCTTTCTTT. The encoded protein is CASTTTGGKAFF.

V usage is TRBV5-1 and J usage is TRBJ1-4, with D hard to call. Trimming shortened V by 5 bases and J by 4 bases, and 15 bases separated the two germline ends. Germline V gives CDR1 SGHRS, CDR2 YFSETQ. The CDR3 extends over 15 amino acids. The CDR3 spells CASRLLESGNEKLFF. CDR3 bases: TGCGCCAGCAGATTGCTCGAGTCGGGTAATGAAAAACTGTTTTTT.

The gene calls are TRBV15 and TRBJ1-4, with a tentative D call TRBD1 (6 bases). V gave up 1 base and J gave up 8 bases, with 14 bases separating them. Per germline, CDR1 LNHNV and CDR2 YYDKDF (reference sequence). CDR3 length: 15 residues. This CDR3 is CATSRVGGPGEKLFF. The CDR3 DNA is TGTGCCACCAGCAGAGTGGGGGGGCCGGGAGAAAAACTGTTTTTT.

Here the CDR3 DNA reads TGTGCCACCCGCGACCCCTCAACAGGCAATGAGCAGTTCTTC. This encodes CATRDPSTGNEQFF. The genes are TRBV10-3 and TRBJ2-1; TRBD1 is a possible D gene (5 bases). The V end was cut by 10 bases, the J end by 6 bases, with 19 bases between. The CDR3 contains 14 residues. Germline CDR1 is ENHRY and CDR2 is SYGVKD.

The chain uses TRBV9 and TRBJ2-7; 7 bases line up with TRBD2. This CDR3 comprises 16 residues. Germline-derived CDR1 and CDR2 are SGDLS and YYNGEE. Losses at the gene ends were 4 bases for V and 0 bases for J; bases not matched to a gene: 10. The CDR3 loop is CASSITSEDPSYEQYF. CDR3 DNA sequence: TGTGCCAGCAGCATCACTAGCGAGGATCCCTCCTACGAGCAGTACTTC. Full variable domain (rest looked up from reference TRBV9 and TRBJ2-7): DSGVTQTPKHLITATGQRVTLRCSPRSGDLSVYWYQQSLDQGLQFLIQYYNGEERAKGNILERFSAQQFPDLHSELNLSSLELGDSALYFCASSITSEDPSYEQYFGPGTRLTVT.

The chain employs TRBV18 and TRBJ1-6; TRBD1 agrees at 8 bases. Per the germline V gene, CDR1 is KGHSH and CDR2 is LQKENI. This CDR3 has 17 residues. Trimming cost V 1 base and J 7 bases; bases outside gene matches: 9. For the CDR3, the DNA is TGTGCCAGCTCACCACAGGAGTCAGGGGGCCTAAATTCACCCCTCCACTTT. Its translation: CASSPQESGGLNSPLHF.

The rearrangement joins TRBV19 to TRBJ1-1; 9 bases are a match to TRBD1. This CDR3 comprises 18 residues. In germline, CDR1 is LNHDA, CDR2 SQIVND (reference sequence). V dropped 9 bases and J dropped 4; count of bases not matched to a gene: 21. Written as DNA, the CDR3 is TGTGCCAGCAAGAGGGCGCATAGGGACAGGGCGGTCGGCACTGAAGCTTTCTTT. Translated: CASKRAHRDRAVGTEAFF.

This chain joins TRBV10-3 and TRBJ1-1, with 9 bases that match TRBD1. Germline assignment: CDR1 ENHRY and CDR2 SYGVKD. With 2 bases clipped from V and 1 base from J, the junction kept 2 bases outside the gene matches. The CDR3 consists of 15 residues. CDR3 in amino acids: CAISEGTGWNTEAFF. The CDR3, as DNA: TGTGCCATCAGTGAGGGGACAGGGTGGAACACTGAAGCTTTCTTT.

The rearrangement uses TRBV6-1 and TRBJ1-4; D ambiguous. The germline gives CDR1 MNHNS, CDR2 SASEGT. CDR3 length: 14 amino acids. V was shortened by 1 base and J by 7 bases, with 10 bases between the two germline ends. Here the CDR3 reads CASSEGGLGEKLFF. The CDR3 region has the DNA TGTGCCAGCAGTGAAGGCGGACTCGGTGAAAAACTGTTTTTT.